What follows is one T cell receptor beta chain and its context. Its antigen is still unknown. The primer mix had 60 Vbeta and 13 Jbeta primers. The table came from immunoSEQ multiplex PCR; TCRdb's copy has only in-frame clones and leaves some out. The table lists roughly 120,000 clones, about 80% of them singletons, with just over 2.5% in the top ten. This record comes from a study of cytomegalovirus exposure and HLA in healthy donors. Study findings and constraints: Some TCR beta chains (around 160 of them) were listed as cytomegalovirus-associated. Earlier analysis found most TCR beta V segments productive about 87% or about 30% of the time. In the analysis, some V segments, TRBV6-2 and TRBV6-3 included, were excluded as indistinguishable.

The trim removed 5 bases at V and 0 bases at J, leaving 13 bases unmatched. The germline V gene has CDR1 SEHNR and CDR2 FQNEAQ (reference sequence). CDR3 length equals 17 residues. At sampling all donors were nominally healthy, likely with unrecorded immune exposures. Sequencing was carried out using PBMCs. This sequence joins TRBV7-9 and TRBJ2-7; 7 nucleotides match TRBD1. This TCR was sampled from a man in his thirties or forties in good health and CMV-seronegative. The CDR3 region has the DNA TGTGCCAGCAGCGTGACCACAGGGGCCCAGAGCTCCTACGAGCAGTACTTC. This gives the protein CASSVTTGAQSSYEQYF.